This T cell receptor (beta chain) was sequenced during a study of T cells in localized non-small cell lung cancer. V was pared by 4 bases and J by 4 bases, with 6 bases of the junction left unmatched. This CDR3 spans 15 amino acids. The germline V gene encodes CDR1 SGHKS and CDR2 YYEKEE (reference sequence). Sequenced by immunoSEQ multiplex PCR; TCRdb stores in-frame clones only, minus some. The table includes about 51,000 clones, around 81% detected once. On this clone itself: The antigen is not known.

Regarding the study as a whole: Increased T cell density in blood showed an association with longer overall survival. Exceeding tumor, uninvolved adjacent lung had the highest T cell clonality.

The sequence was obtained from a man aged 35 to 69 with stage III lung adenocarcinoma. The chain employs TRBV5-5 and TRBJ2-5; 11 bases agree with TRBD2. The sample in question was peripheral blood mononuclear cells, obtained before any cancer treatment. CDR3 in DNA: TGTGCCAGCAGCAATAGCGGGGGGGCGATAGAGACCCAGTACTTC. This codes for CASSNSGGAIETQYF.